A single sample is the source of the 7 T cell receptor beta chains below, sequenced in a study of shared clonotypes between healthy human individuals. The naive CD8 fraction comprised CD45RO-negative cells positively selected for CCR7 and excluded terminally differentiated effector memory CD45RA+ cells. Data came from immunoSEQ multiplex PCR; TCRdb stores just in-frame clones and leaves some out. The sample consists of about 800,000 clones, about 97% of them appearing once. The sample comprised naive CD8+ T cells sorted from blood. The receptors shown here come from a young man in good health.

The chain joins TRBV29-1 to TRBJ2-2, with TRBD1 matching 9 bases. Germline CDR1 SQVTM, CDR2 ANQGSEA. This CDR3 comprises 12 residues. The CDR3 DNA reads as TGCACCGCACAGGGGGCCACCGGGGAGCTGTTTTTT. Translating gives CTAQGATGELFF.

The chain uses TRBV19 and TRBJ2-1; TRBD1 agrees at 9 bases. With V trimmed by 1 base and J by 0 bases, 7 bases remained unmatched. The V gene's germline CDR1 is LNHDA and CDR2 SQIVND (reference sequence). The CDR3 spans 18 residues. This chain's CDR3 is CASSIGGRQGVSYNEQFF. CDR3 DNA: TGTGCCAGTAGTATAGGGGGCCGACAGGGGGTCTCCTACAATGAGCAGTTCTTC.

This clone was counted once. The gene calls are TRBV25-1 and TRBJ2-3; D gene uncertain. Germline loops: CDR1 MGHDK, CDR2 SYGVNS. The CDR3 is 15 residues long. Trimming left V 3 bases short and J 5 bases short, with 15 bases between. CDR3 DNA sequence: TGTGCCAGCAGTGATCGCTTTAATCCTCTAGATACGCAGTATTTT. This gives the protein CASSDRFNPLDTQYF.

The chain employs TRBV25-1 and TRBJ2-1; D is unresolved. Per germline, CDR1 MGHDK and CDR2 SYGVNS. This CDR3 has 16 amino acids. Deletions cut 1 base from V and 5 bases from J, with 15 bases between. The CDR3 nucleotides are TGTGCCAGCAGTGAATCTCAGTCGTCCCACGACAATGAGCAGTTCTTC. Residues: CASSESQSSHDNEQFF. The entire variable domain, with the rest obtained from reference TRBV25-1 and TRBJ2-1, is as follows: EADIYQTPRYLVIGTGKKITLECSQTMGHDKMYWYQQDPGMELHLIHYSYGVNSTEKGDLSSESTVSRIRTEHFPLTLESARPSHTSQYLCASSESQSSHDNEQFFGPGTRLTVL.

The rearrangement links TRBV21-1 to TRBJ2-2; whether TRBD2, the table's D call, matches the DNA was not checked. TRBV21-1 is a listed pseudogene. The CDR3 spans 17 residues. The CDR3 sequence: CASSKVDSGRNTGELFF. The CDR3 region has the DNA TGTGCCAGCAGCAAAGTAGACAGCGGGAGAAACACCGGGGAGCTGTTTTTT.

The chain joins TRBV6-5 to TRBJ2-7, with D possibly being TRBD2 (5 bases). This CDR3 region has 12 residues. The V end was cut by 6 bases, the J end by 4 bases, with 10 bases between. CDR1 is MNHEY and CDR2 is SVGAGI in the germline V gene. The CDR3 here is CASRTGSYEQYF. In nucleotides, the CDR3 is TGTGCCAGCAGGACTGGGAGTTACGAGCAGTACTTC.

The chain carries TRBV5-1 and TRBJ1-1; TRBD1 agrees at 9 bases. The junction had 7 bases not matched to a gene; V was cut back by 3 bases and J by 4 bases. Germline CDR1 and CDR2: SGHRS and YFSETQ. The CDR3 extends over 15 amino acids. The CDR3 DNA is TGCGCCAGCAGCTATATTAAGACAGGGGGCACTGAAGCTTTCTTT. Its protein product is CASSYIKTGGTEAFF.